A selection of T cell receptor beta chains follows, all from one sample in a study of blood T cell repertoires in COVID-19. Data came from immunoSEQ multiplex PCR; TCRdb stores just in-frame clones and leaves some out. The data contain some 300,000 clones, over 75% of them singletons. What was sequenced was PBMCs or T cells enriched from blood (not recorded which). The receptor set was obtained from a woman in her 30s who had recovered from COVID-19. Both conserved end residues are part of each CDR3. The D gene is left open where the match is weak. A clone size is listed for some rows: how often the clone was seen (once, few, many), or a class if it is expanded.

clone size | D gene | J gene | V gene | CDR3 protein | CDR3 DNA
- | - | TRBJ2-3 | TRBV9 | CASSERSERTDTQYF | TGTGCCAGCAGCGAGAGGTCCGAGCGAACAGATACGCAGTATTTT
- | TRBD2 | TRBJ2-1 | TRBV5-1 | CASSQGLAGGTSSYNEQFF | TGCGCCAGCAGCCAGGGACTAGCGGGAGGCACCAGCTCCTACAATGAGCAGTTCTTC
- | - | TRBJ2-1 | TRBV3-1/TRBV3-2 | CASSQDWGREQFF | TGTGCCAGCAGCCAAGATTGGGGGCGCGAGCAGTTCTTC
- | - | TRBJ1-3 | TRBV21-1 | CASSNPTGSNSGNTIYF | TGTGCCAGCAGCAACCCCACAGGCTCCAACTCTGGAAACACCATATATTTT
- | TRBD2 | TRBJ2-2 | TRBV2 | CASRPGLAGGPHTGELFF | TGTGCCAGCAGACCGGGACTAGCGGGAGGGCCGCACACCGGGGAGCTGTTTTTT
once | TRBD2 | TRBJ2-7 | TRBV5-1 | CASSPGGGHDYEQYF | TGCGCCAGCTCACCTGGCGGGGGGCATGACTACGAGCAGTACTTC
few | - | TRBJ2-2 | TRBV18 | CASSLRGDPNTGELFF | TGTGCCAGCTCCCTCCGGGGAGACCCGAACACCGGGGAGCTGTTTTTT
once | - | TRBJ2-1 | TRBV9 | CASSVPVAGSVNEQFF | TGTGCCAGCAGCGTACCCGTTGCAGGATCCGTAAATGAGCAGTTCTTC
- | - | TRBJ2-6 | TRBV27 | CASSHPPGGYSGANVLTF | TGTGCCAGCAGTCACCCCCCGGGTGGATATTCTGGGGCCAACGTCCTGACTTTC
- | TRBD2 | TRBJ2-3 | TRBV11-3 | CASSSGRREEGTDTQYF | TGTGCCAGCAGCTCCGGGCGGCGGGAGGAGGGAACAGATACGCAGTATTTT
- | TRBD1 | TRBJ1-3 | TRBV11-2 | CASSWDRAGNTIYF | TGTGCCAGCAGCTGGGACAGGGCTGGAAACACCATATATTTT
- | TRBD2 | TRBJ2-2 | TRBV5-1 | CASSWILAGSNTGELFF | TGCGCCAGCAGCTGGATTCTAGCGGGATCGAACACCGGGGAGCTGTTTTTT
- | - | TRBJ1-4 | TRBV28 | CATDGMREHEKLFF | TGTGCCACCGATGGTATGAGGGAACATGAAAAACTGTTTTTT
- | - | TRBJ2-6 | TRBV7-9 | CASSSSRGNQYSGANVLTF | TGTGCCAGCAGCTCATCAAGGGGAAACCAGTACTCTGGGGCCAACGTCCTGACTTTC
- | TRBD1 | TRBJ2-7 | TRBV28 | CASYRDRGPYEQYF | TGTGCCAGCTACAGGGACAGGGGGCCCTACGAGCAGTACTTC
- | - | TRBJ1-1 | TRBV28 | CASSLERVLTEAFF | TGTGCCAGCAGTTTAGAGAGGGTTCTAACTGAAGCTTTCTTT